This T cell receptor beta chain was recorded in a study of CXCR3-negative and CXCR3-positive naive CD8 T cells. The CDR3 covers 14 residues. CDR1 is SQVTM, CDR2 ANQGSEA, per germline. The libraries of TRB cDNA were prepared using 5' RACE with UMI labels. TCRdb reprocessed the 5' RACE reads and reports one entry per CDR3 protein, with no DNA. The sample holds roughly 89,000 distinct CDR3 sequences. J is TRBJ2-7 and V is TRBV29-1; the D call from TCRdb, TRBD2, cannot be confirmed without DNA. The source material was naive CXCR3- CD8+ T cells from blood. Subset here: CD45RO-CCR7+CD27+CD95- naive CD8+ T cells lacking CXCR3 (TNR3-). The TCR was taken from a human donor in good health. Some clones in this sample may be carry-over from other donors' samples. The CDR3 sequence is CSVVWEEGPWEQYF.